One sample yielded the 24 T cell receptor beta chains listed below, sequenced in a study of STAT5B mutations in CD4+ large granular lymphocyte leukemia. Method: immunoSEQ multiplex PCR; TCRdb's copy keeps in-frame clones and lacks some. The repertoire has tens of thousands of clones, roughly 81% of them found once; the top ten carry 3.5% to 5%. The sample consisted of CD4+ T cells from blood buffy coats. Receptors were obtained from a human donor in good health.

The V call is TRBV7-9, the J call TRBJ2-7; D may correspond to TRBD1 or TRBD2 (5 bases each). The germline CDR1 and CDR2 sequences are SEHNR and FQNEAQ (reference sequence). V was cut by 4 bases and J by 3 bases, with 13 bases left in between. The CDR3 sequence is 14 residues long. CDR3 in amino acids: CASSSAGTDYEQYF. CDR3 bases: TGTGCCAGCAGCTCGGCCGGGACGGACTACGAGCAGTACTTC.

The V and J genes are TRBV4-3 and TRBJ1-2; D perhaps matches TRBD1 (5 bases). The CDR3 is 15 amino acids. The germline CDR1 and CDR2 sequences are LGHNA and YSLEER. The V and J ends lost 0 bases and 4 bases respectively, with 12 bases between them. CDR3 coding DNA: TGCGCCAGCAGCCAAGACCAACAGGCATTCTATGGCTACACCTTC. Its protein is CASSQDQQAFYGYTF.

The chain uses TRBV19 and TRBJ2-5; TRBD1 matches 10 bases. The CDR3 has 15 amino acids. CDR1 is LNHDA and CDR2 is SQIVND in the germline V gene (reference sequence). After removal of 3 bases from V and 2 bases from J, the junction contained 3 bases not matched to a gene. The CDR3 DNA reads TGTGCCAGTAGTATCGGACAGGGGGGACAAGAGACCCAGTACTTC. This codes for CASSIGQGGQETQYF.

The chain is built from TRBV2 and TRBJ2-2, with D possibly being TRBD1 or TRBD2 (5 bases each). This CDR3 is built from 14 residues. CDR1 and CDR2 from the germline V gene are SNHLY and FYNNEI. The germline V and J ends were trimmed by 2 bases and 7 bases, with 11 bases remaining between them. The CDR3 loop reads CASSELGRDGELFF. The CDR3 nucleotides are TGTGCCAGCAGTGAACTGGGACGGGACGGGGAGCTGTTTTTT.

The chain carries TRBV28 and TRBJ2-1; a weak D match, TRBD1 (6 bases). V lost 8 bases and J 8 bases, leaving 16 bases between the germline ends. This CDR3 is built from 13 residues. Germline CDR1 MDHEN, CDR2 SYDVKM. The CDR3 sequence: CASQTGSAHEQFF. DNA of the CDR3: TGTGCCAGCCAAACAGGGTCAGCCCATGAGCAGTTCTTC.

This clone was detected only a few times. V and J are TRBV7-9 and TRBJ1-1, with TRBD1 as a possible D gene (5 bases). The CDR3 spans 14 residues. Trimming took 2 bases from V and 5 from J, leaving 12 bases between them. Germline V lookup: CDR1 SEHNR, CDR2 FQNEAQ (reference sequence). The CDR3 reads CASSLRGAGTEAFF. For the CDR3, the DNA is TGTGCCAGCAGCTTACGAGGGGCGGGGACTGAAGCTTTCTTT.

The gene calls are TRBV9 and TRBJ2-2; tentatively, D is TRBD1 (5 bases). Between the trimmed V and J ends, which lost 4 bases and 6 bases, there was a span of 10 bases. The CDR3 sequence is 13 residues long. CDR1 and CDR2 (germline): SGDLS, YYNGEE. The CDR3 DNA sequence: TGTGCCAGCAGCCAGGGCCCAGCCGGGGAGCTGTTTTTT. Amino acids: CASSQGPAGELFF.

CDR3 DNA sequence: TGTGCCAGCACTGCAGGGTACATTCAGCCCCAGCATTTT. As protein: CASTAGYIQPQHF. The V gene is TRBV2, the J gene TRBJ1-5, with D perhaps matching TRBD1 (5 bases). Germline values: CDR1 SNHLY, CDR2 FYNNEI. Trimming removed 7 bases at V and 6 bases at J, with 13 bases between. This CDR3 region has 13 residues. The full variable domain, in which reference TRBV2 and TRBJ1-5 provide the parts outside the CDR3, is EPEVTQTPSHQVTQMGQEVILRCVPISNHLYFYWYRQILGQKVEFLVSFYNNEISEKSEIFDDQFSVERPDGSNFTLKIRSTKLEDSAMYFCASTAGYIQPQHFGDGTRLSIL.

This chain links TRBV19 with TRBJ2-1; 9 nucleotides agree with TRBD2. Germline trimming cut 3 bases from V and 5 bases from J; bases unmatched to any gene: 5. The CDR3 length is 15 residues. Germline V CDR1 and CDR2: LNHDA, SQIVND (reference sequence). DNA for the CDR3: TGTGCCAGTAGTATCGGGACTAGCAGCCACAATGAGCAGTTCTTC. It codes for CASSIGTSSHNEQFF.

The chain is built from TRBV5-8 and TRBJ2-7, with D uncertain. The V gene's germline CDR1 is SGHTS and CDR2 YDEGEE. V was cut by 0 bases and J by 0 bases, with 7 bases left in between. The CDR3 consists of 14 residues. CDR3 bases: TGTGCCAGCAGCTTGGTAGGCAGCTCCTACGAGCAGTACTTC. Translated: CASSLVGSSYEQYF.

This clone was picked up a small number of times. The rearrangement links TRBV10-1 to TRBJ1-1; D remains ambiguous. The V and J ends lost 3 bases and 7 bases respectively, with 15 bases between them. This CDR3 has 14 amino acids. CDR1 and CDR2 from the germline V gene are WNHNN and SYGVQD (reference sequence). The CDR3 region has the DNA TGCGCCAGCAGTGATGCTTCCGAGGCGGTTGAAGCTTTCTTT. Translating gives CASSDASEAVEAFF.

The CDR3 DNA is TGTGCCACCGAAAACCGACAGGGGGCGCGTGGCTACACCTTC. Its protein product is CATENRQGARGYTF. The V and J genes are TRBV19 and TRBJ1-2; 10 bases line up with TRBD1. Germline CDR1 and CDR2: LNHDA and SQIVND (reference sequence). V gave up 10 bases and J gave up 7 bases; unmatched junction bases: 12. This CDR3 spans 14 amino acids.

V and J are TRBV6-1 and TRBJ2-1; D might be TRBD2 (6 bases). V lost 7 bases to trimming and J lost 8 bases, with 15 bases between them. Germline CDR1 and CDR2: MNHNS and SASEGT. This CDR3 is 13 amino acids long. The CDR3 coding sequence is TGTGCCAGCATGGCGGGGATCAGGTATGAGCAGTTCTTC. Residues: CASMAGIRYEQFF.

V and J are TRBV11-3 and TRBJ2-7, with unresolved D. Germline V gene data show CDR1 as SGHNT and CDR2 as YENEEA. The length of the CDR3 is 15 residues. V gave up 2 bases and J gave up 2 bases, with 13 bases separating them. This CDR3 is CASSLSSERPYEQYF. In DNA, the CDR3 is TGTGCCAGCAGCTTAAGTTCGGAGAGGCCCTACGAGCAGTACTTC.

CDR3 in DNA: TGTGCCAGCAGCTTGGACAGGTACAATGAGCAGTTCTTC. Translated: CASSLDRYNEQFF. The genes are TRBV5-6 and TRBJ2-1; D is possibly TRBD1 (5 bases). V lost 0 bases, J lost 4 bases, and 5 bases lay in between. The CDR3 is 13 amino acids. Germline-derived CDR1 and CDR2 are SGHDT and YYEEEE.

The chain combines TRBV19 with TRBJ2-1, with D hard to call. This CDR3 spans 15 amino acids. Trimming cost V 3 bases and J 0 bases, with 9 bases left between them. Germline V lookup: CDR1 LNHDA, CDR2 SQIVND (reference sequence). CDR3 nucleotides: TGTGCCAGTAGTATGCCAGGTAGCTCCTACAATGAGCAGTTCTTC. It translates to CASSMPGSSYNEQFF.

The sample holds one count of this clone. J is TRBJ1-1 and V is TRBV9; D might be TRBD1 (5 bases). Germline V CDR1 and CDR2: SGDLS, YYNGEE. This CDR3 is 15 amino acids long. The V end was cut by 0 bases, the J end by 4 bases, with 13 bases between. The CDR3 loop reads CASSVALRGPTEAFF. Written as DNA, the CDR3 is TGTGCCAGCAGCGTAGCTCTAAGGGGACCCACTGAAGCTTTCTTT.

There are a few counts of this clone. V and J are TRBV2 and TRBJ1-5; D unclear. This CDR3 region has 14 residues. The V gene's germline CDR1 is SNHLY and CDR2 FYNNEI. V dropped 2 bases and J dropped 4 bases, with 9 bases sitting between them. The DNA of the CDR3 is TGTGCCAGCAGTGAAAGGCGTGGTAATCAGCCCCAGCATTTT. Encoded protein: CASSERRGNQPQHF.

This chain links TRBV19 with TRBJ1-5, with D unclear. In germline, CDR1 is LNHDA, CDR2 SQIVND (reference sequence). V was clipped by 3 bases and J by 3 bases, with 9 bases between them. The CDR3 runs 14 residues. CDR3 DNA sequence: TGTGCCAGTAGTATTGATCAGTACAATCAGCCCCAGCATTTT. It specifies CASSIDQYNQPQHF.

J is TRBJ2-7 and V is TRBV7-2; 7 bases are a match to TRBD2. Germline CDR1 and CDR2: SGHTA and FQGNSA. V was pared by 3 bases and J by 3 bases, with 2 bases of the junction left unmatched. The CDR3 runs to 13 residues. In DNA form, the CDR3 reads TGTGCCAGCAGCTTGGGAGGGCTCTACGAGCAGTACTTC. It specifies CASSLGGLYEQYF. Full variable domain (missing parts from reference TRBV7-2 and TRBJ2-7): GAGVSQSPSNKVTEKGKDVELRCDPISGHTALYWYRQSLGQGLEFLIYFQGNSAPDKSGLPSDRFSAERTGGSVSTLTIQRTQQEDSAVYLCASSLGGLYEQYFGPGTRLTVT.

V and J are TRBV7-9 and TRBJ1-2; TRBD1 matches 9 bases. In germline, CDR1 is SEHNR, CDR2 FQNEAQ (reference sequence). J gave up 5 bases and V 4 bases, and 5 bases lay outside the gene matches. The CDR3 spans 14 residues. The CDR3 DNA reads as TGTGCCAGCAGCTCGGGACAGGGACTGTATGGCTACACCTTC. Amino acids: CASSSGQGLYGYTF.

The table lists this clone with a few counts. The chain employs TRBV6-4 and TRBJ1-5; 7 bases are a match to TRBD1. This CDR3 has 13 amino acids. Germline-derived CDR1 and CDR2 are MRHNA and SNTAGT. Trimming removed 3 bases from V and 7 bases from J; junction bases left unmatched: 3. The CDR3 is CASSENRGQPQHF. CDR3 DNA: TGTGCCAGCAGTGAGAACAGGGGCCAGCCCCAGCATTTT.

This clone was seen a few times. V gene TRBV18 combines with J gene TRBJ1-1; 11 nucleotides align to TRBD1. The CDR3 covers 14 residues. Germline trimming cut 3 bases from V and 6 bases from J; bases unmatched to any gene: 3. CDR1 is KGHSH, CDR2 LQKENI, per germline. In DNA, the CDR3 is TGTGCCAGCTCACCCGGGACAGGGGGATCTGAAGCTTTCTTT. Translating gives CASSPGTGGSEAFF.

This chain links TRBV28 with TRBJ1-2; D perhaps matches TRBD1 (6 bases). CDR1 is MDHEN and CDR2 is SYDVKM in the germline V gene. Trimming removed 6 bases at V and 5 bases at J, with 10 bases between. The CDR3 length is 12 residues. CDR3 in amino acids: CASSTGAYGYTF. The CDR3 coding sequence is TGTGCCAGCAGCACGGGGGCGTATGGCTACACCTTC.